This record looks at one TCR beta chain sequence and its context. Its antigen is unknown. No much larger clone exists at a distance of one base, and base qualities are not known. V and J are truncated by 1 base and 4 bases respectively, leaving an intervening sequence of 10 bases. CDR1 and CDR2, looked up from the germline V gene, are SGHVS and FQNEAQ. Inclusive of the bounding cysteine and phenylalanine, the CDR3 is 14 residues long. Only CDR3 DNA remains: 42 bases, in frame from the first base. TCR beta CDR3 regions were sequenced from DNA using the immunoSEQ hsTCRbeta Kit. Per the authors' processing: The ImmunoSEQ Analyzer was used to analyse the TCR sequencing data. T cell clonality was defined as 1 minus Pielou's evenness, calculated on productive rearrangements. To measure T cell diversity, the inverse Simpson index was applied to productive templates. T cell density was expressed as TCR beta template counts normalized to usable DNA, with usable DNA estimated by amplifying and sequencing housekeeping genes. Two-sided Kruskal-Wallis tests were used to compare TCR metrics across histologic stages. In TCRdb, the immuneACCESS table is reduced to in-frame sequences with V and J assigned. These tables do not hold every clone; where another copy was compared, an unresolved V gene accounts for under half, and the others remain unexplained. V, J and clone size were drawn from that table, and D and trimming were deduced from the DNA. The sample contains around 1,500 clones, around a fifth of them found a single time. In total, the top ten clones hold around a tenth of the sample.

This sample stems from a study of immune evolution from preneoplasia to lung adenocarcinoma listed by TCRdb under 2021. A note on the overall study: No AAH lesions showed HLA loss of heterozygosity, compared with around 7% of AIS, roughly 15% of MIA and 30% to 40% of ADC lesions. Immune contexture across lung adenocarcinoma precursors and invasive adenocarcinoma was profiled using immune gene expression, TCR sequencing and multiplex immunofluorescence. Resected precursor lesions (AAH, AIS, MIA) and invasive adenocarcinomas were compared with paired morphologically normal lung tissue. Sample size was determined by specimen availability and not by a prior power calculation. The immune data were integrated with whole exome sequencing and methylation data from the same cohort of nodules. A total of around 50 patients with pulmonary nodules who underwent surgical resection were included in the overall cohort. TCR sequencing data came from approximately 56 patients. According to the study, more than 95 samples went through TCR sequencing. POLYSOLVER was used to infer Class I HLA alleles from exome data, while LOHHLA was used to detect allele-specific HLA loss. What the work shows at the level of the full study, not this receptor alone: The highest clonality was observed in normal lung, whereas higher T cell density and diversity but lower clonality appeared to be present in later-stage lesions. Because all patients came from Japan and China, whether the findings apply to Western populations was uncertain. Top T cell clone frequencies were highest in normal lung and appeared to decrease progressively from AAH through AIS, MIA and invasive adenocarcinoma. The highest T cell clonality was observed in KRAS-mutant nodules compared with EGFR-mutant or double wild-type lesions. The findings were based on association rather than direct causation, and larger cohorts with long-term follow-up and longitudinal biopsies were deemed needed.

Resection was performed on patients in Japan or China between the mid-2010s and the late 2010s. Two lung cancer pathologists independently reviewed H&E slides to confirm the histologic diagnosis of every case. Macro-dissection after pathologic assessment enriched premalignant or tumor cells for nucleic acid extraction. DNA was isolated from FFPE tissue using the AllPrep DNA/RNA FFPE Kit. The chain is assembled from TRBV7-8 and TRBJ1-2; the D gene is unclear. The clonotype originates from a person aged 50 or older with lung adenocarcinoma. The sequenced sample consisted of FFPE invasive lung adenocarcinoma tissue. The sample's cell subset or site, from its label and the paper: frankly invasive lung adenocarcinoma (ADC). The CDR3 region: CASSLEPQTYGYTF. The DNA is TGTGCCAGCAGCTTAGAGCCCCAAACCTATGGCTACACCTTC.